These T cell receptor beta chains were read from a single sample in a study of T cells expressing NK-cell markers. TCRdb reworked the 5' RACE reads into one entry per CDR3 protein, no DNA. The sample data list about 150,000 distinct CDR3 sequences. Material: blood T cells: a sorted CD56 or NKG2C T cell subset, CD4+ or CD8+ T cells, or bulk PBMC T cells (not recorded which). These TCRs come from a woman aged 45-59 years in good health. Each CDR3 is given with its conserved first and last residue.

J	length	V	CDR3
TRBJ2-6	18	TRBV20-1	CSAKIRDSIPSGANVLTF
TRBJ2-2	17	TRBV6-5	CASSSSAGRVLSGELFF
TRBJ1-4	14	TRBV11-2	CASMGVQENEKLFF
TRBJ2-7	16	TRBV28	CASSSLYNLVGYEQYF
TRBJ2-1	15	TRBV7-9	CASSPPRDAYNEQFF
TRBJ2-1	16	TRBV6-5	CASSYGSGRAYDEQFF
TRBJ2-1	14	TRBV20-1	CSARELEFYNEQFF
TRBJ2-7	15	TRBV20-1	CSARDKTGKPYEQYF
TRBJ2-1	14	TRBV10-1	CASMGSDSYNEQFF
TRBJ2-1	14	TRBV2	CASSAWEGGNEQFF
TRBJ2-7	15	TRBV5-1	CASTDGQGRTYEQYF
TRBJ2-4	18	TRBV11-2	CASSSTTQGPLAKNIQYF
TRBJ2-7	14	TRBV30	CALLMTSGIYEQYF
TRBJ2-5	14	TRBV20-1	CSAKTSEYQETQYF
TRBJ1-1	14	TRBV7-8	CASSLGWATAGAFF
TRBJ2-1	16	TRBV24-1	CATSEGSGVSYNEQFF
TRBJ2-4	18	TRBV27	CAIPPGQFTLLAKNIQYF
TRBJ1-1	13	TRBV30	CAWNPGSDTEAFF
TRBJ2-1	15	TRBV30	CAWSPQDDFGNEQFF
TRBJ2-1	13	TRBV24-1	CATSDRWLAVQFF
TRBJ2-3	15	TRBV19	CASSTVQGDTDTQYF
TRBJ2-5	17	TRBV7-7	CASSLGDRGPVEETQYF
TRBJ2-3	18	TRBV5-1	CASSLPTGLAGVVDTQYF